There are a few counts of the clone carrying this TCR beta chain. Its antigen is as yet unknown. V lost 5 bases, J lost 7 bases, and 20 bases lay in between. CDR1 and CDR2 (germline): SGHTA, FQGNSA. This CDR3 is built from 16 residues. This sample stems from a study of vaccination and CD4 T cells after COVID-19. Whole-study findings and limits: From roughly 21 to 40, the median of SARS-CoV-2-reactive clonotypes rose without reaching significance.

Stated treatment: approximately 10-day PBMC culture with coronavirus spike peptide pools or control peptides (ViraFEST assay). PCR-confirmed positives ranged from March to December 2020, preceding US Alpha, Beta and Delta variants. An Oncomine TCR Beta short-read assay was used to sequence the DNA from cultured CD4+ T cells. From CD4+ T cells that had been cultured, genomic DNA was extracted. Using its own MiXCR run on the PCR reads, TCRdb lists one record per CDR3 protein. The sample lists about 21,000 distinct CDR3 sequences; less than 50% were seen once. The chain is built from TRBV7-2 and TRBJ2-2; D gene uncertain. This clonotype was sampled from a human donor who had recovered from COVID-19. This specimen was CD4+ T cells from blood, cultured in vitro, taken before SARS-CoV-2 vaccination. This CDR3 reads CASSPGGRRLGGELFF. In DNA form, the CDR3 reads TGTGCCAGCAGCCCAGGCGGCCGAAGACTCGGCGGGGAGCTGTTTTTT.